One and the same sample provided the 15 T cell receptor beta chains below, sequenced in a study of OX40 agonist ivuxolimab in advanced cancers. Clones were sequenced by immunoSEQ multiplex PCR, and TCRdb holds only the in-frame ones, with some missing. This table has tens of thousands of clones, 85% appearing once. The material was CD4+ or CD8+ T cells sorted from blood, obtained in a trial of the OX40 agonist ivuxolimab. Receptors were obtained from an adult with an advanced solid tumor such as melanoma, head and neck, liver or kidney cancer.

The chain combines TRBV5-4 with TRBJ2-3; a weak D match, TRBD2 (6 bases). V lost 2 bases to trimming and J lost 4 bases, with 20 bases between them. CDR1 and CDR2 (germline): SGHNT, YYREEE (reference sequence). The CDR3 runs to 17 residues. In DNA form, the CDR3 reads TGTGCCAGCAGCTTCGATGTGCTCGCTAGCGAAGCAGATACGCAGTATTTT. It is translated as CASSFDVLASEADTQYF.

V gene TRBV4-1 combines with J gene TRBJ2-1, with D perhaps matching TRBD2 (6 bases). Germline-derived CDR1 and CDR2 are MGHRA and YSYEKL. Trimming stripped 0 bases from V and 4 bases from J, with 16 bases between. The CDR3 contains 17 residues. The CDR3 DNA is TGCGCCAGCAGCCAAGAAAGGAAGGGAGGTTTGTACAATGAGCAGTTCTTC. Translation: CASSQERKGGLYNEQFF.

The chain has TRBV5-4 and TRBJ2-5; D gene uncertain. Between the trimmed V and J ends, which lost 0 bases and 0 bases, there was a span of 6 bases. The CDR3 consists of 14 residues. Per germline, CDR1 SGHNT and CDR2 YYREEE (reference sequence). CDR3 coding DNA: TGTGCCAGCAGCTTGGCAACGTACCAAGAGACCCAGTACTTC. It specifies CASSLATYQETQYF.

The chain is built from TRBV19 and TRBJ1-2, with TRBD1 matching 9 bases. Germline V gives CDR1 LNHDA, CDR2 SQIVND (reference sequence). The CDR3 has 11 amino acids. V shed 5 bases and J 12 bases; nucleotides not matched to a gene: 4. In DNA, the CDR3 is TGTGCCAGTAGTCCCGGGACAGGGAACACCTTC. Translating gives CASSPGTGNTF.

The chain links TRBV18 to TRBJ1-2; 7 bases are shared with TRBD1. This CDR3 contains 14 residues. Losses at the gene ends were 5 bases for V and 4 bases for J; bases not matched to a gene: 7. CDR1 is KGHSH, CDR2 LQKENI, per germline. The CDR3 loop is CASSSGQSLYGYTF. In nucleotides, the CDR3 is TGTGCCAGCTCATCGGGACAGAGCCTCTATGGCTACACCTTC. The full variable domain, rest sourced from reference TRBV18 and TRBJ1-2, is NAGVMQNPRHLVRRRGQEARLRCSPMKGHSHVYWYRQLPEEGLKFMVYLQKENIIDESGMPKERFSAEFPKEGPSILRIQQVVRGDSAAYFCASSSGQSLYGYTFGSGTRLTVV.

The chain joins TRBV6-1 to TRBJ1-2; 8 bases match TRBD1. Per germline, CDR1 MNHNS and CDR2 SASEGT. V lost 0 bases to trimming and J lost 4 bases; unmatched junction nucleotides: 10. The CDR3 covers 17 residues. CDR3 protein: CASSEALTAGGSYGYTF. The CDR3 DNA follows: TGTGCCAGCAGTGAAGCGCTGACGGCAGGGGGCAGCTATGGCTACACCTTC.

In its sample, this clone was seen once. One junction end disagrees with the germline gene, perhaps due to a read error. The chain uses TRBV7-7 and TRBJ2-7; 11 bases line up with TRBD1. The CDR3 is 15 residues long. Germline loops: CDR1 SSHAT, CDR2 FNYEAQ (reference sequence). The chain's CDR3 is CASSIGQGAGYEQYF. The DNA of the CDR3 is TGTGCTAGCAGCATCGGACAGGGGGCAGGTTACGAGCAGTACTTC.

This chain links TRBV18 with TRBJ2-3; 13 bases line up with TRBD2. The ends lost 5 bases at V and 3 bases at J; junction bases unmatched: 8. CDR3 length: 17 residues. CDR1 is KGHSH, CDR2 LQKENI, per germline. The CDR3 region has the DNA TGTGCCAGCTCAGAAAGACTAGCGGGAGGCTTGACAGATACGCAGTATTTT. Translation gives CASSERLAGGLTDTQYF.

V gene TRBV28 combines with J gene TRBJ1-5, with D unresolved. CDR3 length: 13 amino acids. V was clipped by 5 bases and J by 7 bases, with 12 bases between them. Germline lookup yields CDR1 MDHEN and CDR2 SYDVKM. DNA for the CDR3: TGTGCCAGCAGTATAACCCCTGAACAGCCCCAGCATTTT. Translating gives CASSITPEQPQHF.

This clone was seen once. This chain uses TRBV5-4 with TRBJ2-1; 7 positions match TRBD1. Per germline, CDR1 SGHNT and CDR2 YYREEE (reference sequence). The V segment lost 3 bases and the J segment 4 bases; nucleotides outside the gene matches: 7. The CDR3 consists of 15 residues. The DNA for the CDR3 is TGTGCCAGCAGCTCCGAGACAGGGACGTACAATGAGCAGTTCTTC. Translating it yields CASSSETGTYNEQFF.

CDR3 DNA sequence: TGTGCCAGCAGCGTCAGATGGGGTAGTGGGACTAGCGGGTACAATGAGCAGTTCTTC. Protein sequence: CASSVRWGSGTSGYNEQFF. V gene TRBV9 combines with J gene TRBJ2-1, with 12 bases identical to TRBD2. Trimming removed 2 bases from V and 4 bases from J; junction bases left unmatched: 13. This CDR3 spans 19 amino acids. Germline values: CDR1 SGDLS, CDR2 YYNGEE.

V gene TRBV28 combines with J gene TRBJ1-5; the match to TRBD1 covers 7 bases. The CDR3 contains 16 residues. The J segment lost 4 bases and the V segment lost 0 bases, leaving 6 bases of the junction unmatched. From germline, CDR1 is MDHEN and CDR2 SYDVKM. The CDR3 coding sequence is TGTGCCAGCAGTTTATGGAAGGGACAGAATAATCAGCCCCAGCATTTT. Amino acid sequence: CASSLWKGQNNQPQHF.

This chain joins TRBV7-9 and TRBJ1-1; D is possibly TRBD1 (6 bases). CDR1 is SEHNR, CDR2 FQNEAQ, per germline (reference sequence). The CDR3 has 13 residues. In DNA form, the CDR3 reads TGTGTCGGGGGGCTCTTATTAAACACTGAAGCTTTCTTT. Protein sequence: CVGGLLLNTEAFF. The full variable domain, in which reference TRBV7-9 and TRBJ1-1 provide the parts outside the CDR3, is DTGVSQNPRHKITKRGQNVTFRCDPISEHNRLYWYRQTLGQGPEFLTYFQNEAQLEKSRLLSDRFSAERPKGSFSTLEIQRTEQGDSAMYLCVGGLLLNTEAFFGQGTRLTVV.

This chain uses TRBV6-9 with TRBJ2-7; 9 bases are shared with TRBD1. Germline values: CDR1 MNHGY, CDR2 SVAAGI. The CDR3 loop spans 10 amino acids. CDR3 loop: CGRDRDEQYF. The CDR3 bases are TGTGGGAGGGACAGGGACGAGCAGTACTTC.

The chain carries TRBV9 and TRBJ1-2; maybe TRBD1 (6 bases). With 1 base removed from V and 2 bases from J, the gap between germline ends came to 9 bases. Germline V gene lookup returns CDR1 SGDLS and CDR2 YYNGEE. CDR3 size: 14 residues. This CDR3 reads CASSVTGQNYGYTF. For the CDR3, the DNA is TGTGCCAGCAGCGTAACAGGGCAGAACTATGGCTACACCTTC.